Following are 29 T cell receptor beta chains from one sample sequenced in a study of Tregs in tolerant kidney transplant recipients. Profiling relied on immunoSEQ multiplex PCR, and the TCRdb table lists in-frame clones only, not all of them. The top ten clones hold around 0.68% of a sample with roughly 250,000 clones, 65% to 85% of them seen once. The sample consisted of CD4+ T cells from blood. The receptors derive from a human donor in good health.

This sequence joins TRBV5-1 and TRBJ1-3; the D is unclear. The CDR3 spans 14 residues. V was cut by 4 bases and J by 1 base, with 9 bases left in between. Germline V gives CDR1 SGHRS, CDR2 YFSETQ. The CDR3 spells CASSPGLSGNTIYF. The CDR3 nucleotides read TGCGCCAGCAGCCCCGGTTTATCTGGAAACACCATATATTTT. The full variable domain, in which reference TRBV5-1 and TRBJ1-3 provide the parts outside the CDR3, is KAGVTQTPRYLIKTRGQQVTLSCSPISGHRSVSWYQQTPGQGLQFLFEYFSETQRNKGNFPGRFSGRQFSNSRSEMNVSTLELGDSALYLCASSPGLSGNTIYFGEGSWLTVV.

The V and J genes are TRBV7-9 and TRBJ2-1; 7 bases map to TRBD1. The ends lost 0 bases at V and 13 bases at J; junction bases unmatched: 9. CDR3 length: 14 residues. CDR1 and CDR2 (germline): SEHNR, FQNEAQ (reference sequence). CDR3 in amino acids: CASSLAPRGQAQFF. The CDR3 bases are TGTGCCAGCAGCTTAGCGCCTAGGGGGCAGGCCCAGTTCTTC.

The gene calls are TRBV5-1 and TRBJ2-1; 7 bases are shared with TRBD2. Trimming cost V 4 bases and J 5 bases; bases outside gene matches: 15. The CDR3 spans 17 residues. Germline values: CDR1 SGHRS, CDR2 YFSETQ. CDR3 in amino acids: CASSEIPAGVSNNEQFF. CDR3 bases: TGCGCCAGCAGCGAAATCCCGGCGGGGGTATCAAACAATGAGCAGTTCTTC.

This chain connects TRBV7-9 to TRBJ2-1; D possibly corresponds to TRBD1 (7 bases). The CDR3 loop spans 15 amino acids. Germline CDR1 and CDR2: SEHNR and FQNEAQ (reference sequence). Trimming took 1 base from V and 5 from J, leaving 12 bases between them. This CDR3 reads CASSLEARGDNEQFF. DNA of the CDR3: TGTGCCAGCAGCTTAGAGGCCAGGGGGGACAATGAGCAGTTCTTC.

The chain has TRBV5-1 and TRBJ1-1; D perhaps matches TRBD1 (5 bases). Germline lookup yields CDR1 SGHRS and CDR2 YFSETQ. This CDR3 spans 14 amino acids. Trimming stripped 4 bases from V and 2 bases from J, with 12 bases between. This CDR3 is CASSGWGSNTEAFF. CDR3 DNA: TGCGCCAGCAGCGGGTGGGGGTCCAACACTGAAGCTTTCTTT.

The genes are TRBV29-1 and TRBJ1-1, with a weak D call TRBD1 (5 bases). V was cut by 4 bases and J by 3 bases, with 18 bases left in between. There are 15 residues in the CDR3. From germline, CDR1 is SQVTM and CDR2 ANQGSEA. Written as DNA, the CDR3 is TGCAGCGTTGGCGGCGGGGGGTTGTGGGACACTGAAGCTTTCTTT. This translates into CSVGGGGLWDTEAFF.

The V and J genes are TRBV11-2 and TRBJ2-7; no clear D gene. The CDR3 is made up of 14 amino acids. Trimming cost V 5 bases and J 2 bases, with 13 bases left between them. Looked up from germline, CDR1 is SGHAT and CDR2 is FQNNGV. This CDR3 reads CASSTGPATYEQYF. The CDR3 coding sequence is TGTGCCAGCAGCACCGGCCCCGCGACCTACGAGCAGTACTTC.

The genes are TRBV10-1 and TRBJ2-1, with 8 bases matching TRBD1. Germline trimming cut 8 bases from V and 9 bases from J; bases unmatched to any gene: 6. The V gene's germline CDR1 is WNHNN and CDR2 SYGVQD (reference sequence). The CDR3 totals 12 residues. CDR3 DNA sequence: TGCGCCAGCGGAAGAACAGGGGGTGAGCAGTTCTTC. It is translated as CASGRTGGEQFF.

The chain recombines TRBV27 with TRBJ2-3; D might be TRBD2 (7 bases). The germline gives CDR1 MNHEY, CDR2 SMNVEV (reference sequence). CDR3 length: 18 amino acids. V lost 3 bases and J 0 bases, leaving 19 bases between the germline ends. This CDR3 is CASSLEGGVALSTDTQYF. CDR3 in DNA: TGTGCCAGCAGTTTGGAGGGGGGGGTAGCGCTAAGCACAGATACGCAGTATTTT.

V and J are TRBV10-1 and TRBJ2-7; 10 positions agree with TRBD1. The ends lost 2 bases at V and 5 bases at J; junction bases unmatched: 6. CDR1 is WNHNN and CDR2 is SYGVQD in the germline V gene (reference sequence). The length of the CDR3 is 15 residues. In nucleotides, the CDR3 is TGCGCCAGCAGTGAGGGGACAGGGGCATCGAACGAGCAGTACTTC. This encodes CASSEGTGASNEQYF.

The genes are TRBV6-5 and TRBJ2-7, with a weak D call TRBD2 (7 bases). This CDR3 is 13 amino acids long. V lost 6 bases to trimming and J lost 4 bases, with 13 bases between them. The germline V gene encodes CDR1 MNHEY and CDR2 SVGAGI. The CDR3 region is CASSPGGVYEQYF. The CDR3 bases are TGTGCCAGCAGCCCGGGGGGCGTATACGAGCAGTACTTC.

This chain joins TRBV7-8 and TRBJ2-1, with TRBD2 matching over 10 bases. J was trimmed by 15 bases and V by 5 bases; bases with no gene match: 13. Germline values: CDR1 SGHVS, CDR2 FQNEAQ. The CDR3 consists of 14 residues. CDR3: CASSPEVLAGRSFF. The CDR3 nucleotides are TGTGCCAGCAGCCCGGAGGTACTAGCGGGAAGATCGTTCTTC.

This clone was observed a few times. As DNA, the CDR3 is TGTGCCAGCGGCCCTGGGGGGTATGGCTACACCTTC. Protein product: CASGPGGYGYTF. V is TRBV2 and J is TRBJ1-2, with a possible D match to TRBD1 (5 bases). With 8 bases removed from V and 5 bases from J, the gap between germline ends came to 12 bases. Germline V lookup: CDR1 SNHLY, CDR2 FYNNEI. The CDR3 length is 12 residues.

The chain carries TRBV29-1 and TRBJ2-3; 8 bases align to TRBD1. Germline CDR1 SQVTM, CDR2 ANQGSEA. V was clipped by 8 bases and J by 5 bases; unmatched bases: 6. The CDR3 spans 12 residues. The CDR3 DNA is TGCAGCTCCCGGACAGGGAAAGATACGCAGTATTTT. Protein product: CSSRTGKDTQYF.

The J gene is TRBJ2-1, the V gene TRBV9; TRBD2 matches at 7 bases. This CDR3 has 16 residues. Looked up from germline, CDR1 is SGDLS and CDR2 is YYNGEE. V gave up 1 base and J gave up 3 bases; unmatched junction bases: 7. CDR3 region: CASSVRGSGDYNEQFF. DNA of the CDR3: TGTGCCAGCAGCGTAAGAGGAAGCGGGGACTACAATGAGCAGTTCTTC. The whole variable domain, remainder taken from reference TRBV9 and TRBJ2-1, is DSGVTQTPKHLITATGQRVTLRCSPRSGDLSVYWYQQSLDQGLQFLIQYYNGEERAKGNILERFSAQQFPDLHSELNLSSLELGDSALYFCASSVRGSGDYNEQFFGPGTRLTVL.

The J gene is TRBJ2-6, the V gene TRBV4-2, with 9 bases identical to TRBD1. The CDR3 has 17 residues. V lost 6 bases and J lost 6; bases outside the gene matches: 12. Germline lookup yields CDR1 LGHNA and CDR2 YNFKEQ. The DNA of the CDR3 is TGTGCCAGCAGAGCCGGGACAGGGAATTCTCTGGCCAACGTCCTGACTTTC. Amino acid sequence: CASRAGTGNSLANVLTF.

The chain recombines TRBV25-1 with TRBJ1-4; maybe TRBD1 (5 bases). The CDR3 is 13 amino acids. The V end was cut by 4 bases, the J end by 8 bases, with 11 bases between. Per the germline V gene, CDR1 is MGHDK and CDR2 is SYGVNS. The CDR3 loop is CASSGAGKEKLFF. The CDR3 nucleotides read TGTGCCAGCAGTGGGGCAGGGAAGGAAAAACTGTTTTTT.

The J gene is TRBJ2-1, the V gene TRBV10-1; tentative D call: TRBD2 (5 bases). The germline CDR1 and CDR2 sequences are WNHNN and SYGVQD (reference sequence). Trimming stripped 5 bases from V and 6 bases from J, with 8 bases between. The CDR3 totals 12 residues. CDR3 bases: TGCGCCAGCAGTCCTAGCCGCAATGAGCAGTTCTTC. Residues: CASSPSRNEQFF.

V is TRBV7-8 and J is TRBJ1-5; D is unresolved. The CDR3 sequence is 15 residues long. V lost 5 bases to trimming and J lost 3 bases, with 14 bases between them. CDR1 and CDR2 from the germline V gene are SGHVS and FQNEAQ. The chain's CDR3 is CASSTYRGYNQPQHF. CDR3 DNA: TGTGCCAGCAGCACTTACCGGGGTTACAATCAGCCCCAGCATTTT. The entire variable domain, with the rest obtained from reference TRBV7-8 and TRBJ1-5, is as follows: GAGVSQSPRYKVAKRGQDVALRCDPISGHVSLFWYQQALGQGPEFLTYFQNEAQLDKSGLPSDRFFAERPEGSVSTLKIQRTQQEDSAVYLCASSTYRGYNQPQHFGDGTRLSIL.

This clone has a handful of counts. The chain recombines TRBV20-1 with TRBJ2-5; 7 bases align to TRBD1. Germline CDR1 and CDR2: DFQATT and SNEGSKA (reference sequence). The CDR3 length is 11 residues. Unmatched junction bases numbered 0, after V lost 5 bases and J lost 3 bases. CDR3 sequence: CSADREETQYF. CDR3 sequence (DNA): TGCAGTGCTGACAGGGAAGAGACCCAGTACTTC.

A single count supports this clone. The chain uses TRBV6-6 and TRBJ1-2, with 8 bases aligning to TRBD1. The CDR3 is made up of 13 amino acids. Germline trimming cut 6 bases from V and 6 bases from J; bases unmatched to any gene: 6. The germline V gene has CDR1 MNHNY and CDR2 SVGAGI (reference sequence). CDR3 bases: TGTGCCAGCAGCAGAGGGACAGGTGATGGCTACACCTTC. This gives the protein CASSRGTGDGYTF.

V is TRBV10-3 and J is TRBJ2-7; D gene ambiguous. CDR3 length: 16 amino acids. Per germline, CDR1 ENHRY and CDR2 SYGVKD. Trimming cost V 0 bases and J 6 bases, with 18 bases left between them. CDR3 sequence: CAISESRAGIPREQYF. For the CDR3, the DNA is TGTGCCATCAGTGAGTCGAGAGCTGGCATCCCCCGCGAGCAGTACTTC.

The chain couples TRBV25-1 to TRBJ2-7; D is ambiguous. Germline values: CDR1 MGHDK, CDR2 SYGVNS. CDR3 length: 12 residues. V was trimmed by 6 bases and J by 6 bases, leaving 12 bases between them. CDR3 sequence: CASRGGPSEQYF. The CDR3 region has the DNA TGTGCCAGCAGGGGTGGGCCGTCCGAGCAGTACTTC.

This clone showed up just once. The chain links TRBV29-1 to TRBJ2-2, with D tentatively TRBD2 (5 bases). Trimming left V 4 bases short and J 3 bases short, with 12 bases between. Germline V gives CDR1 SQVTM, CDR2 ANQGSEA. The CDR3 loop spans 14 amino acids. The CDR3 sequence: CSVAPSRYTGELFF. The CDR3 coding sequence is TGCAGCGTTGCTCCTAGCCGATACACCGGGGAGCTGTTTTTT.

V usage is TRBV5-1 and J usage is TRBJ1-5; D is perhaps TRBD1 (6 bases). Germline V gives CDR1 SGHRS, CDR2 YFSETQ. V lost 4 bases and J 0 bases, leaving 8 bases between the germline ends. The CDR3 is 14 residues long. The CDR3 here is CASSEGDSNQPQHF. The CDR3 DNA follows: TGCGCCAGCAGCGAGGGGGATAGCAATCAGCCCCAGCATTTT.

The rearrangement uses TRBV19 and TRBJ2-1; TRBD2 agrees at 9 bases. Germline CDR1 and CDR2: LNHDA and SQIVND (reference sequence). Trimming at V came to 5 bases and at J to 4 bases, leaving 6 bases not matched to a gene. This CDR3 is 15 amino acids long. CDR3 in DNA: TGTGCCAGTAGTCCTCTAGCGGGATATTACAATGAGCAGTTCTTC. This sequence encodes CASSPLAGYYNEQFF.

The rearrangement joins TRBV6-1 to TRBJ1-1; TRBD1 aligns across 7 bases. CDR1 is MNHNS, CDR2 SASEGT, per germline. The V gene end was trimmed by 6 bases and the J gene end by 0 bases; junction bases not matched to a gene: 4. This CDR3 region has 14 residues. Here the CDR3 reads CASSSGGVNTEAFF. For the CDR3, the DNA is TGTGCCAGCAGCTCAGGGGGGGTGAACACTGAAGCTTTCTTT.

The V call is TRBV23-1, the J call TRBJ1-2; TRBD1 matches 8 bases. TRBV23-1 is known as an ORF, though its function is uncertain. The trim removed 6 bases at V and 8 bases at J, leaving 5 bases unmatched. The CDR3 totals 12 residues. For the CDR3, the DNA is TGCGCCAGCAGAACAGGGGGAGGAGGCTACACCTTC. Encoded protein: CASRTGGGGYTF.

The V call is TRBV27, the J call TRBJ2-5; D gene unclear. Germline loops: CDR1 MNHEY, CDR2 SMNVEV (reference sequence). The CDR3 has 12 residues. Trimming shortened V by 7 bases and J by 3 bases, and 9 bases separated the two germline ends. CDR3 protein: CASKNAKETQYF. The CDR3 region has the DNA TGTGCCAGCAAGAATGCAAAAGAGACCCAGTACTTC.